The rows below give T cell receptor beta chains drawn from one sample of a study of blood T cell repertoires in COVID-19. Clones were sequenced by immunoSEQ multiplex PCR, and TCRdb holds only the in-frame ones, with some missing. This table has some 31,000 clones, 65% to 90% appearing once. Sequencing input: peripheral blood. These receptors originate from a woman aged 60-75 years with active COVID-19. Each CDR3 is given with its conserved first and last residue. A D gene is named only where the DNA matches it firmly. The size field is filled for only some rows; it gives once, few, many or a size class.

>TRBJ1-2|TRBV7-2|.|.
CASSQLSGYGYTF
TGTGCCAGCAGCCAACTATCGGGGTATGGCTACACCTTC
>TRBJ1-2|TRBV2|.|.
CASSVQDQYGYTF
TGTGCCAGCAGTGTACAGGATCAATATGGCTACACCTTC
>TRBJ2-2|TRBV4-1|.|.
CASSAQGLLNTGELFF
TGCGCCAGCAGCGCACAGGGATTGTTGAACACCGGGGAGCTGTTTTTT
>TRBJ2-1|TRBV28|TRBD2|.
CASSKPGLAVNSYNEQFF
TGTGCCAGCAGTAAACCGGGACTAGCGGTAAACTCCTACAATGAGCAGTTCTTC
>TRBJ2-2|TRBV5-1|.|.
CASSLWGASTGELFF
TGCGCCAGCAGCTTGTGGGGCGCCTCCACCGGGGAGCTGTTTTTT
>TRBJ1-1|TRBV12-3/TRBV12-4|TRBD1|once
CASSPTGLTEAFF
TGTGCCAGCAGTCCGACAGGGCTCACTGAAGCTTTCTTT
>TRBJ2-4|TRBV15|TRBD2|.
CATSRRGGGRANIQYF
TGTGCCACCAGCAGGAGGGGCGGGGGGCGCGCAAACATTCAGTACTTC
>TRBJ1-1|TRBV18|.|.
CASSPPGRNMNTEAFF
TGTGCCAGCTCACCACCGGGGAGAAACATGAACACTGAAGCTTTCTTT
>TRBJ2-7|TRBV7-2|.|.
CASSLDPGDSYEQYF
TGTGCCAGCAGCTTAGACCCGGGAGACTCCTACGAGCAGTACTTC
>TRBJ2-5|TRBV7-8|.|.
CASRLSVEKETQYF
TGTGCCAGCAGACTTTCGGTGGAGAAAGAGACCCAGTACTTC
>TRBJ2-3|TRBV10-1|TRBD1|.
CASSDGTVGDTQYF
TGCGCCAGCAGTGATGGGACAGTGGGAGATACGCAGTATTTT
>TRBJ1-2|TRBV7-9|.|.
CASSGSVRYGYTF
TGTGCCAGCAGCGGCAGCGTTCGCTATGGCTACACCTTC
>TRBJ2-3|TRBV27|TRBD1|.
CASSRDRGTDTQYF
TGTGCCAGCAGCCGGGACAGGGGGACAGATACGCAGTATTTT
>TRBJ2-3|TRBV19|.|.
CASSIDGFRTDTQYF
TGTGCCAGTAGTATAGACGGGTTTAGAACAGATACGCAGTATTTT
>TRBJ1-5|TRBV28|.|.
CASSPGLLGQPQHF
TGTGCCAGCTCCCCGGGACTCCTCGGGCAGCCCCAGCATTTT
>TRBJ2-2|TRBV10-3|TRBD1|.
CAISTGEHLRAGELFF
TGTGCCATCAGTACAGGGGAACACCTCAGGGCTGGGGAGCTGTTTTTT
>TRBJ2-7|TRBV4-2|.|.
CASSADRSRSYEQYF
TGTGCCAGCAGCGCAGACAGATCCCGCTCCTACGAGCAGTACTTC
>TRBJ2-5|TRBV3-1/TRBV3-2|.|.
CASSQGAETQYF
TGTGCCAGCAGCCAAGGGGCGGAGACCCAGTACTTC